This T cell receptor beta chain was found in a study of identifying expanded T cells in peripheral blood. Sequencing was performed with immunoSEQ multiplex PCR; in TCRdb, only in-frame clones are kept and a portion is missing. Here the sample spans approximately 110,000 clones, more than 85% being singletons. Concerning this clone itself: Its matching antigen is unknown.

This CDR3 region has 17 residues. Germline V lookup: CDR1 SQVTM, CDR2 ANQGSEA. V lost 1 base, J lost 0 bases, and 17 bases lay in between. Study outcomes and limitations: Clone count variance between approximately 2-week samples rose with total template count. Over two and four weeks, about 17 and 20 clones changed, versus approximately 1.2 between replicates.

The chain couples TRBV29-1 to TRBJ2-3; D tentatively reads TRBD1 or TRBD2 (6 bases each). The sequence derives from a person between 18 and 69 years old in good health. The sequenced material came from blood. The CDR3 DNA sequence: TGCAGCGTTGAAGTAGGGGTTCAGGGGACTAGCACAGATACGCAGTATTTT. Encoded protein: CSVEVGVQGTSTDTQYF.